Below are 24 T cell receptor beta chains sequenced from a single sample in a study of T cells in Graves' hyperthyroidism and ophthalmopathy. RNA transcripts provided the source from which TCR beta CDR3 regions were amplified. During a first-round RT-PCR of the TCR CDR3, the HTBI primer set was used. MiXCR, applied by TCRdb to the multiplex PCR reads, yields one record per CDR3 protein. The sample carries a few hundred thousand distinct CDR3 sequences, more than 45% recorded once. Sequencing used peripheral blood or thyroid tissue (not recorded which). These receptors all come from an adult woman with Graves' disease, either hyperthyroidism or ophthalmopathy (not recorded which).

The rearrangement joins TRBV6-5 to TRBJ2-5; D unresolved. This CDR3 contains 13 residues. Trimming removed 1 base at V and 2 bases at J, with 5 bases between. Germline CDR1 MNHEY, CDR2 SVGAGI. The CDR3 region has the DNA TGTGCCAGCAGTTACTACTCACAAGAGACCCAGTACTTC. This sequence encodes CASSYYSQETQYF.

The chain couples TRBV5-1 to TRBJ1-2, with 8 nucleotides matching TRBD1. The germline V gene has CDR1 SGHRS and CDR2 YFSETQ. J gave up 5 bases and V 4 bases, and 10 bases lay outside the gene matches. CDR3 size: 15 residues. The CDR3 here is CASSQGTGTRYGYTF. The CDR3 DNA sequence: TGCGCCAGCAGCCAAGGGACAGGAACGCGTTATGGCTACACCTTC.

The chain is built from TRBV20-1 and TRBJ1-6, with 7 bases aligning to TRBD1. After removal of 0 bases from V and 10 bases from J, the junction contained 12 bases not matched to a gene. This CDR3 spans 16 amino acids. Germline loops: CDR1 DFQATT, CDR2 SNEGSKA (reference sequence). This CDR3 is CSARDPKGASKSPLHF. CDR3 nucleotides: TGCAGTGCTAGAGATCCCAAGGGGGCATCGAAGTCACCCCTCCACTTT.

The chain links TRBV12-3 or TRBV12-4 to TRBJ2-2; D might be TRBD1 (5 bases). V lost 7 bases, J lost 4 bases, and 16 bases lay in between. The CDR3 extends over 15 amino acids. The CDR3 DNA is TGTGCCAGCACTGCGACAGCCCAGGGCACCGGGGAGCTGTTTTTT. Translated: CASTATAQGTGELFF.

This rearrangement joins TRBV29-1 to TRBJ2-7, with 9 positions matching TRBD1. V trimming: 7 bases; J trimming: 1 base; junction bases outside the gene matches: 5. Per the germline V gene, CDR1 is SQVTM and CDR2 is ANQGSEA. The CDR3 is 13 residues long. CDR3 coding DNA: TGCAGCGGAACCGGGACAGGGTCCTACGAGCAGTACTTC. Translating gives CSGTGTGSYEQYF.

The gene calls are TRBV6-4 and TRBJ1-1; 7 nucleotides align to TRBD1. Germline V lookup: CDR1 MRHNA, CDR2 SNTAGT. With 6 bases clipped from V and 6 bases from J, the junction kept 10 bases outside the gene matches. The CDR3 is made up of 14 amino acids. The CDR3 is CASSDPRGTAEAFF. The CDR3 nucleotides read TGTGCCAGCAGCGACCCCCGGGGGACAGCTGAAGCTTTCTTT.

This clonotype was counted ten times or more. V and J are TRBV7-2 and TRBJ1-1; no firm D call. Between the trimmed V and J ends, which lost 2 bases and 8 bases, there was a span of 12 bases. The CDR3 totals 13 residues. CDR1 and CDR2 (germline): SGHTA, FQGNSA. The CDR3: CASSLPSRIEAFF. The CDR3 DNA reads as TGTGCCAGCAGCTTACCATCCCGGATCGAAGCTTTCTTT.

There are many counts of this clonotype. The J gene is TRBJ1-2, the V gene TRBV6-5; unclear D gene. Trimming pared 2 bases from V and 1 base from J, leaving 5 bases between. The CDR3 has 13 amino acids. CDR1 is MNHEY and CDR2 is SVGAGI in the germline V gene. CDR3 loop: CASSYDGNYGYTF. The CDR3 DNA sequence: TGTGCCAGCAGTTACGACGGTAACTATGGCTACACCTTC.

The rearrangement joins TRBV15 to TRBJ2-1; no definite D call. Between the trimmed V and J ends, which lost 6 bases and 5 bases, there was a span of 5 bases. Germline CDR1 is LNHNV and CDR2 is YYDKDF (reference sequence). This CDR3 is 11 amino acids long. The CDR3 DNA is TGTGCCACCAGAGGAGACAATGAGCAGTTCTTC. Protein: CATRGDNEQFF. Full variable domain (remainder filled in from reference TRBV15 and TRBJ2-1): DAMVIQNPRYQVTQFGKPVTLSCSQTLNHNVMYWYQQKSSQAPKLLFHYYDKDFNNEADTPDNFQSRRPNTSFCFLDIRSPGLGDTAMYLCATRGDNEQFFGPGTRLTVL.

The rearrangement links TRBV7-9 to TRBJ2-5; 10 nucleotides agree with TRBD2. This CDR3 is 14 amino acids long. Losses at the gene ends were 4 bases for V and 7 bases for J; bases not matched to a gene: 6. The germline V gene encodes CDR1 SEHNR and CDR2 FQNEAQ (reference sequence). The CDR3 coding sequence is TGTGCCAGCAGCTGGGCTAGCGGGAGCGGGACCCAGTACTTC. The encoded protein is CASSWASGSGTQYF.

About this clonotype: Being one base from a much bigger clone, this may be a read error. The chain combines TRBV12-3 or TRBV12-4 with TRBJ2-7; no definite D call. The ends were cut back, 1 base at V and 3 bases at J, with 10 bases in the middle. The CDR3 covers 14 residues. CDR3 region: CASSLGYSDYEQYF. The CDR3 coding sequence is TGTGCCAGCAGTTTAGGGTACAGTGACTACGAGCAGTACTTC.

This clonotype has ten or more counts. The chain is built from TRBV20-1 and TRBJ1-1; D is undetermined. V lost 3 bases to trimming and J lost 4 bases, with 21 bases between them. There are 16 residues in the CDR3. In germline, CDR1 is DFQATT, CDR2 SNEGSKA (reference sequence). The CDR3 region is CSASGLRRVTSTEAFF. The CDR3 region has the DNA TGCAGTGCTAGTGGCCTTCGTCGGGTGACGAGCACTGAAGCTTTCTTT.

Here the CDR3 DNA reads TGCAGCTTTGGATCCACCCAAGAGACCCAGTACTTC. Translating gives CSFGSTQETQYF. J is TRBJ2-5 and V is TRBV29-1, with D uncertain. Per the germline V gene, CDR1 is SQVTM and CDR2 is ANQGSEA. The CDR3 is 12 amino acids. Trimming took off 8 bases at V and 1 base at J, with 11 bases between the two ends.

This clonotype was counted between two and nine times. The rearrangement uses TRBV3-1 and TRBJ2-7; 12 nucleotides agree with TRBD2. The V gene end was trimmed by 3 bases and the J gene end by 3 bases; junction bases not matched to a gene: 9. The germline V gene encodes CDR1 LGHDT and CDR2 YNNKEL (reference sequence). The CDR3 is 17 amino acids. CDR3: CASSQARLAGVNYEQYF. CDR3 nucleotides: TGTGCCAGCAGCCAGGCCAGACTAGCGGGAGTGAACTACGAGCAGTACTTC.

This clonotype occurred a few times. The chain combines TRBV29-1 with TRBJ2-5; no clear D gene. The germline V gene encodes CDR1 SQVTM and CDR2 ANQGSEA. The CDR3 totals 12 residues. V lost 3 bases and J lost 3, with 8 bases in between. CDR3 residues: CSVDPVEETQYF. The CDR3 nucleotides read TGCAGCGTTGATCCCGTCGAAGAGACCCAGTACTTC.

This clonotype was picked up a small number of times. This chain uses TRBV12-3 or TRBV12-4 with TRBJ2-6; D remains unclear. The CDR3 totals 15 residues. V was cut by 6 bases and J by 4 bases, with 13 bases left in between. The CDR3 region is CASSHGFRGANVLTF. The CDR3 DNA is TGTGCCAGCAGCCACGGGTTCCGAGGGGCCAACGTCCTGACTTTC.

V is TRBV2 and J is TRBJ1-6, with D unclear. Germline V CDR1 and CDR2: SNHLY, FYNNEI. The length of the CDR3 is 12 residues. V was trimmed by 5 bases and J by 8 bases, leaving 7 bases between them. The chain's CDR3 is CASSHIDSPLHF. The CDR3 nucleotides are TGTGCCAGCAGTCATATCGATTCACCCCTCCACTTT.

This chain links TRBV7-7 with TRBJ2-3; TRBD2 matches at 7 bases. Germline loops: CDR1 SSHAT, CDR2 FNYEAQ (reference sequence). The CDR3 runs 14 residues. DNA for the CDR3: TGTGCTAGCTCCCCCGGGACTACTACAGATACGCAGTATTTT. It specifies CASSPGTTTDTQYF. Using reference TRBV7-7 and TRBJ2-3 for the parts outside the CDR3, the full variable domain is GAGVSQSPRYKVTKRGQDVTLRCDPISSHATLYWYQQALGQGPEFLTYFNYEAQPDKSGLPSDRFSAERPEGSISTLTIQRTEQRDSAMYRCASSPGTTTDTQYFGPGTRLTVL.

In this sample, this clonotype turned up a few times. Possible read error: a much larger clone is one base away. The chain recombines TRBV19 with TRBJ1-1; D not resolved. This CDR3 has 14 residues. Germline V lookup: CDR1 LNHDA, CDR2 SQIVND (reference sequence). In nucleotides, the CDR3 is TGTGCCAGTAGTAGCAGGTTAGTGAACACTGAATCTTTCTTT. This sequence encodes CASSSRLVNTESFF.

This clonotype was found many times. The rearrangement uses TRBV6-6 and TRBJ1-6; TRBD1 might be the D (5 bases). Germline V gene data show CDR1 as MNHNY and CDR2 as SVGAGI (reference sequence). The CDR3 has 12 amino acids. Trimming cost V 7 bases and J 13 bases, with 14 bases left between them. The CDR3 loop reads CASTQGSGPLHF. In DNA, the CDR3 is TGTGCCAGCACGCAGGGAAGTGGGCCCCTCCACTTT.

The chain joins TRBV4-2 to TRBJ2-2, with 7 bases fitting TRBD2. This CDR3 is 15 amino acids long. In germline, CDR1 is LGHNA, CDR2 YNFKEQ. V shed 4 bases, J shed 5 bases, and the junction held 7 bases outside the gene matches. The CDR3 loop is CASSPDGLETGELFF. In DNA form, the CDR3 reads TGTGCCAGCAGCCCGGACGGACTAGAAACCGGGGAGCTGTTTTTT.

This clonotype occurred many times. The CDR3 loop reads CSASKAGDLYEQYF. As DNA, the CDR3 is TGCAGTGCTAGTAAAGCGGGAGATCTCTACGAGCAGTACTTC. The chain joins TRBV20-1 to TRBJ2-7; 8 nucleotides agree with TRBD2. V shed 3 bases, J shed 3 bases, and the junction held 7 bases outside the gene matches. The CDR3 has 14 residues. Germline assignment: CDR1 DFQATT and CDR2 SNEGSKA (reference sequence).

In this sample, this clonotype turned up many times. The CDR3 protein is CASHDRAQETQYF. The CDR3 DNA follows: TGTGCCAGCCACGACAGGGCCCAAGAGACCCAGTACTTC. The chain combines TRBV6-2 or TRBV6-3 with TRBJ2-5, with 7 bases aligning to TRBD1. Trimming at V came to 8 bases and at J to 1 base, leaving 4 bases not matched to a gene. CDR3 length: 13 residues. Germline values: CDR1 MNHEY, CDR2 SVGEGT.

There are many counts of this clonotype. The chain has TRBV12-3 or TRBV12-4 and TRBJ2-7; 8 bases map to TRBD2. The length of the CDR3 is 15 residues. V lost 2 bases and J lost 9; bases outside the gene matches: 12. This chain's CDR3 is CASSLLAGVLRGQYF. The CDR3, as DNA: TGTGCCAGCAGTTTACTAGCGGGTGTCCTACGAGGGCAGTACTTC.